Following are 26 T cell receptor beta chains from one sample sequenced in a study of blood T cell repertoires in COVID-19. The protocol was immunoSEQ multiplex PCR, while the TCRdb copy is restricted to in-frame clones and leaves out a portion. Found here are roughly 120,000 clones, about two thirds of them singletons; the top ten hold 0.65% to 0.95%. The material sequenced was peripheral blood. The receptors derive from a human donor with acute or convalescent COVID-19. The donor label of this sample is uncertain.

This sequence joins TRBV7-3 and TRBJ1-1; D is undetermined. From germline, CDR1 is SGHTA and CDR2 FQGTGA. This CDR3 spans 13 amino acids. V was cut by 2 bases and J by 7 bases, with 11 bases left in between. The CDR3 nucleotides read TGTGCCAGCAGCTTATCTCACGGGATTGAAGCTTTCTTT. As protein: CASSLSHGIEAFF.

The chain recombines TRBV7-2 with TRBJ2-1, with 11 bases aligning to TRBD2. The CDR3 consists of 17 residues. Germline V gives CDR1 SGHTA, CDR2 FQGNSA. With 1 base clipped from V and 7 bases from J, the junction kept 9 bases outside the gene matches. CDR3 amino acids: CASSLEILAGGSNEQFF. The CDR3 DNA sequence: TGTGCCAGCAGCTTAGAAATCCTAGCGGGGGGTAGTAATGAGCAGTTCTTC. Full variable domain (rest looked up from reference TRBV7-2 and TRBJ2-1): GAGVSQSPSNKVTEKGKDVELRCDPISGHTALYWYRQSLGQGLEFLIYFQGNSAPDKSGLPSDRFSAERTGGSVSTLTIQRTQQEDSAVYLCASSLEILAGGSNEQFFGPGTRLTVL.

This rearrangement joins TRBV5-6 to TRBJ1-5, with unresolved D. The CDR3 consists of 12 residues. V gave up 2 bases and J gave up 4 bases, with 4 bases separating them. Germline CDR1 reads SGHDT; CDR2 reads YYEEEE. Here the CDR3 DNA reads TGTGCCAGCAGCTTACAGAATCAGCCCCAGCATTTT. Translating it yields CASSLQNQPQHF.

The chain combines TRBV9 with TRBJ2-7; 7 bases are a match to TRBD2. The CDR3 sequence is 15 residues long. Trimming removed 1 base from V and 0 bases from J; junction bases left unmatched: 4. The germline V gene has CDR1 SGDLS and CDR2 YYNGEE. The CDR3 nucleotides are TGTGCCAGCAGCGTATCCCCGGGAGGCTCCTACGAGCAGTACTTC. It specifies CASSVSPGGSYEQYF.

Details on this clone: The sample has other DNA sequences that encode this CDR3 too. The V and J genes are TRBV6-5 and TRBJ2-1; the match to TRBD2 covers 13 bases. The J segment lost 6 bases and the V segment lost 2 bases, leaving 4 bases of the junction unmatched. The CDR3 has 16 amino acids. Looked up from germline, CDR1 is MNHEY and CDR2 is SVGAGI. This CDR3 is CASSYRTSGGSNEQFF. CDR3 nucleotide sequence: TGTGCCAGCAGTTACAGGACTAGCGGGGGTTCCAATGAGCAGTTCTTC.

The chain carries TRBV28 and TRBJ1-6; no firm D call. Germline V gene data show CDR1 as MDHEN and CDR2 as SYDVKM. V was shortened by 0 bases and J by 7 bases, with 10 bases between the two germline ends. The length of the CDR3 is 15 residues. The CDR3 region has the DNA TGTGCCAGCAGTTTATGGGGCTTTAGGAATTCACCCCTCCACTTT. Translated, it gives CASSLWGFRNSPLHF.

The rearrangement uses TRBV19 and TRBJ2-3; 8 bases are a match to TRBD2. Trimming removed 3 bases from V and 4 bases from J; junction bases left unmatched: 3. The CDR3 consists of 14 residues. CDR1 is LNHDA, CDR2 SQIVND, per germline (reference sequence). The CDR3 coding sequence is TGTGCCAGTAGTATCGGACTAGCCGCAGATACGCAGTATTTT. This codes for CASSIGLAADTQYF.

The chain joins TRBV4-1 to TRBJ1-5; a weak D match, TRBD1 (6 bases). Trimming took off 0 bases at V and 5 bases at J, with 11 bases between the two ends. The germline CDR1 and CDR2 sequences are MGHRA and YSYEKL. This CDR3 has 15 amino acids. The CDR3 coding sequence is TGCGCCAGCAGCCAAGATCAGGGGACGGATCAGCCCCAGCATTTT. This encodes CASSQDQGTDQPQHF.

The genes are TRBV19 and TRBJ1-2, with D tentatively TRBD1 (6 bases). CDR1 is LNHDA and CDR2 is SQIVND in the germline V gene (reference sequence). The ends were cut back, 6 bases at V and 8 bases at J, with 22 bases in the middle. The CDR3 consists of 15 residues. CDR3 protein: CASSKTYRVGDGYTF. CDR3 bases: TGTGCCAGTAGCAAAACCTACAGGGTTGGGGACGGCTACACCTTC. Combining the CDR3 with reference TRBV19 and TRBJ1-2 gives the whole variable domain DGGITQSPKYLFRKEGQNVTLSCEQNLNHDAMYWYRQDPGQGLRLIYYSQIVNDFQKGDIAEGYSVSREKKESFPLTVTSAQKNPTAFYLCASSKTYRVGDGYTFGSGTRLTVV.

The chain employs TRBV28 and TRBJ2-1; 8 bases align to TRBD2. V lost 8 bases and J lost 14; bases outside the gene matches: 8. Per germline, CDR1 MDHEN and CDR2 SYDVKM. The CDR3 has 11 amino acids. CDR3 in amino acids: CASGLGRGEFF. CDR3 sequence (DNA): TGTGCCAGCGGCCTCGGGAGGGGGGAGTTCTTC. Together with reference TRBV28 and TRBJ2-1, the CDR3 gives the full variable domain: DVKVTQSSRYLVKRTGEKVFLECVQDMDHENMFWYRQDPGLGLRLIYFSYDVKMKEKGDIPEGYSVSREKKERFSLILESASTNQTSMYLCASGLGRGEFFGPGTRLTVL.

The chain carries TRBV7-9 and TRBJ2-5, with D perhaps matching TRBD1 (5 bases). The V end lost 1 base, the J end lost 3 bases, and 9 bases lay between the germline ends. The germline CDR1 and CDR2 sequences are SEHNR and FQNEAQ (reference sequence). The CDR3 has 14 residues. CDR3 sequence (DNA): TGTGCCAGCAGCTTAGACAGACAGAAAGAGACCCAGTACTTC. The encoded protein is CASSLDRQKETQYF.

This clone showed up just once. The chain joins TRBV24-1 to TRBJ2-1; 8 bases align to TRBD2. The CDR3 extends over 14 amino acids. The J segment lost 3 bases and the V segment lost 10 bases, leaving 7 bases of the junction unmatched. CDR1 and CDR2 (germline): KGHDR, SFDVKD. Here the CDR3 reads CATRSGTSYNEQFF. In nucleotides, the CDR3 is TGTGCCACTAGATCCGGGACTAGCTACAATGAGCAGTTCTTC.

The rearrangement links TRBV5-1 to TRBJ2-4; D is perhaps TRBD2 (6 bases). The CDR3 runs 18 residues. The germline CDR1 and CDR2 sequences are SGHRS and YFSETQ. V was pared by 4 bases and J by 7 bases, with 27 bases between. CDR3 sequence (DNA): TGCGCCAGCAGCCCCAACCGACTAGACTCAAGAGGGTGGAACATTCAGTACTTC. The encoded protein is CASSPNRLDSRGWNIQYF.

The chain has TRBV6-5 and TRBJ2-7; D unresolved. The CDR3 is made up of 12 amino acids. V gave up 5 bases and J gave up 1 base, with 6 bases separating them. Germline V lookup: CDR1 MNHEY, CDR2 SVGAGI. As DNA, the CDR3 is TGTGCCAGCAGTCCGCGGTCCTACGAGCAGTACTTC. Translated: CASSPRSYEQYF.

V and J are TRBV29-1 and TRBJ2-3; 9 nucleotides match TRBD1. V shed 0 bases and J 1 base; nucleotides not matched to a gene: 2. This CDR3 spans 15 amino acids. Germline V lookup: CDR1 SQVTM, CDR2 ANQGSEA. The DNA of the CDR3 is TGCAGCGTTGAAGATTGGACAGGGGGCACAGATACGCAGTATTTT. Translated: CSVEDWTGGTDTQYF.

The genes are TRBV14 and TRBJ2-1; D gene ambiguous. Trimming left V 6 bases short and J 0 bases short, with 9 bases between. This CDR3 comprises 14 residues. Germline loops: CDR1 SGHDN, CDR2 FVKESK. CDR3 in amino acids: CASRQSSSYNEQFF. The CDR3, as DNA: TGTGCCAGCAGACAGTCCAGCTCCTACAATGAGCAGTTCTTC. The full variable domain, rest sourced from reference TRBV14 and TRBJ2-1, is EAGVTQFPSHSVIEKGQTVTLRCDPISGHDNLYWYRRVMGKEIKFLLHFVKESKQDESGMPNNRFLAERTGGTYSTLKVQPAELEDSGVYFCASRQSSSYNEQFFGPGTRLTVL.

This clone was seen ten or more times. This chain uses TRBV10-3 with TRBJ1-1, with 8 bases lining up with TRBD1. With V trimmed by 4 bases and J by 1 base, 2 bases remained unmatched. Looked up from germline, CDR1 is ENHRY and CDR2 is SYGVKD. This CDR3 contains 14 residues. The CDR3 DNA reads TGTGCCATCAGTGCGCAGGGGGCGAACACTGAAGCTTTCTTT. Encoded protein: CAISAQGANTEAFF.

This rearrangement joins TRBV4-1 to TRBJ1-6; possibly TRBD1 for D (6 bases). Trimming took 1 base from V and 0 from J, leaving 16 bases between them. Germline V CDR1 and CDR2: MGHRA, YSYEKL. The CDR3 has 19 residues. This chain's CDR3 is CASSQAPTGLGSYNSPLHF. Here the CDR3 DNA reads TGCGCCAGCAGCCAAGCTCCGACAGGCCTCGGCTCCTATAATTCACCCCTCCACTTT.

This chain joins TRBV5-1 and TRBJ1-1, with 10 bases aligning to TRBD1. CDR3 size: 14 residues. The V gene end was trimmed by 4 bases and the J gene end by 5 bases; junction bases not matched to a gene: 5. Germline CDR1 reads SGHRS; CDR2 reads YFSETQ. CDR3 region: CASSAGQGWTEAFF. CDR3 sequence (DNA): TGCGCCAGCAGCGCGGGACAGGGGTGGACTGAAGCTTTCTTT.

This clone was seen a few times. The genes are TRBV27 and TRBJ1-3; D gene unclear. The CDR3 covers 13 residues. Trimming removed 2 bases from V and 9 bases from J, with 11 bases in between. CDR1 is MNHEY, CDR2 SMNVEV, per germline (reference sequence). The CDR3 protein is CASSLTRSGTIYF. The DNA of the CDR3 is TGTGCCAGCAGTTTAACCCGGAGTGGCACCATATATTTT.

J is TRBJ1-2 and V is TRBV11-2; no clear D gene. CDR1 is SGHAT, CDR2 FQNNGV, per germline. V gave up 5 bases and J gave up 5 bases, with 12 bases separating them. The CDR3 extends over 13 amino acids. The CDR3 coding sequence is TGTGCCAGCAGCCCCCCGAGACATTATGGCTACACCTTC. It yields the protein CASSPPRHYGYTF.

CDR3: CASSLGRLAKNIQYF. CDR3 bases: TGTGCCAGCAGCTTAGGACGGTTAGCCAAAAACATTCAGTACTTC. The chain carries TRBV13 and TRBJ2-4; D unresolved. Germline assignment: CDR1 PRHDT and CDR2 FYEKMQ (reference sequence). CDR3 length equals 15 residues. V gave up 0 bases and J gave up 0 bases, with 6 bases separating them.

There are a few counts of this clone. The CDR3 sequence: CASSSWAPGQPQHF. DNA for the CDR3: TGTGCCAGCAGCTCGTGGGCCCCAGGACAGCCCCAGCATTTT. The V and J genes are TRBV5-8 and TRBJ1-5; D uncertain. Germline assignment: CDR1 SGHTS and CDR2 YDEGEE. This CDR3 spans 14 amino acids. The V end was cut by 3 bases, the J end by 7 bases, with 14 bases between.

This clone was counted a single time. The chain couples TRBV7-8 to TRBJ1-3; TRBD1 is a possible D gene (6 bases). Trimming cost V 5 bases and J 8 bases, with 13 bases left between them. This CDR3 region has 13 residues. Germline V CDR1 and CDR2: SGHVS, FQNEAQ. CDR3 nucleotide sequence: TGTGCCAGCAGCCAGGGACAATTGGACACCATATATTTT. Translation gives CASSQGQLDTIYF.

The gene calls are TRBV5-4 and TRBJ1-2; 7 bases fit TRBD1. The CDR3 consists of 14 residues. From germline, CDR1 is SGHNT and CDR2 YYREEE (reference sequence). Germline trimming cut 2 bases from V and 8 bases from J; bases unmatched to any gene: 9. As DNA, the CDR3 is TGTGCCAGCAGCTTACAGGGGTCGAACCGGGGCTACACCTTC. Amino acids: CASSLQGSNRGYTF.

The CDR3 loop reads CASSFLATYEQYV. The CDR3 region has the DNA TGTGCCAGCAGTTTTCTAGCGACGTACGAGCAGTACGTC. This sequence joins TRBV27 and TRBJ2-7; D is possibly TRBD2 (6 bases). The CDR3 contains 13 residues. V was cut by 3 bases and J by 4 bases, with 10 bases left in between. Per the germline V gene, CDR1 is MNHEY and CDR2 is SMNVEV (reference sequence).